A selection of T cell receptor beta chains follows, all from one sample in a study of cytomegalovirus exposure and HLA in healthy donors. This table comes from immunoSEQ multiplex PCR, and its TCRdb copy is limited to in-frame clones, with some not included. The sample yields 210,000 or so clones, about 83% seen once. The source material was PBMCs. These receptors were taken from a human donor in good health. Each CDR3 is given with its conserved first and last residue. The D gene is left open where the match is weak. Size tells how often a clone was seen (once, few, many) or the class of an expanded clone, and some rows leave it out.

.,TRBV19,TRBJ1-1,.,TGTGCCAGTAGTAGACAGGTGGTTAGCACTGAAGCTTTCTTT,CASSRQVVSTEAFF
few,TRBV5-1,TRBJ2-7,.,TGCGCCAGCAGCTTCGAAACGGGGAACTACGAGCAGTACTTC,CASSFETGNYEQYF
.,TRBV7-8,TRBJ2-7,.,TGTGCCAGCAGCTTAGTTTGGCCAGGGGGGACCTACGAGCAGTACTTC,CASSLVWPGGTYEQYF
.,TRBV9,TRBJ1-1,.,TGTGCCAGCAGTGACAGCGAAGGTGAAGCTTTCTTT,CASSDSEGEAFF
.,TRBV5-1,TRBJ1-1,.,TGCGCCAGCAGCCTTCAGGGGTTCACTGAAGCTTTCTTT,CASSLQGFTEAFF
.,TRBV6-1,TRBJ2-1,TRBD2,TGTGCCAGCAGTGAAACCCTAGCGGGAGGTTGGAATGAGCAGTTCTTC,CASSETLAGGWNEQFF
.,TRBV10-1,TRBJ1-1,.,TGCGCCAGCAGTGACGACACTGAAGCTTTCTTT,CASSDDTEAFF
.,TRBV4-2,TRBJ2-1,TRBD2,TGTGCCAGCAGCCACCCCCCCCGGGAGGGGAGTACCGGGAGCTCCTACAATGAGCAGTTCTTC,CASSHPPREGSTGSSYNEQFF
few,TRBV28,TRBJ1-1,.,TGTGCCAGCAGTTCCGATGCCCCCCGTCAGGGGAACTTATTGAACACTGAAGCTTTCTTT,CASSSDAPRQGNLLNTEAFF
.,TRBV19,TRBJ1-2,.,TGTGCCAGTAGCGGCGGGGTCGGCGGCTACACCTTC,CASSGGVGGYTF
.,TRBV9,TRBJ1-1,.,TGTGCCAGCAGCGTAGATCGAGGGGGAAACACTGAAGCTTTCTTT,CASSVDRGGNTEAFF
.,TRBV7-9,TRBJ1-2,.,TGTGCCAGCAGCCGAGAGGGTCAGGATCCTAACTATGGCTACACCTTC,CASSREGQDPNYGYTF
.,TRBV19,TRBJ2-1,.,TGTGCCAGTAGTCTTGCGGACTCCTACAATGAGCAGTTCTTC,CASSLADSYNEQFF
once,TRBV2,TRBJ1-1,TRBD1,TGTGCCAGCAGCGCACAGGGGGCATTGGTGAACACTGAAGCTTTCTTT,CASSAQGALVNTEAFF
.,TRBV7-9,TRBJ2-1,.,TGTTCCAGCAGCCTGATGTCGGGATCCCACAATGAGCAGTTCTTC,CSSSLMSGSHNEQFF